This is a list of T cell receptor beta chains from one sample in a study of CD8 T cells in ankylosing spondylitis. TCRdb fed the 5' RACE reads into MiXCR, producing one record per CDR3 protein. The sample consists of roughly 400,000 distinct CDR3 sequences, 20% to 25% of them appearing once. The source material was blood, either unsorted or a sorted T cell fraction (not recorded which). The receptors shown here come from a male donor with ankylosing spondylitis. The conserved cysteine and the conserved F or W are not part of the CDR3 here. D genes are given only for firm matches.

v_gene	len	d_gene	CDR3aa
TRBV18	10	.	ASPPGTGELF
TRBV6-4	15	.	ASSDSPGPLLYQPQH
TRBV20-1	14	TRBD2	SARSSGSNLYNEQF
TRBV11-3	13	.	ASSLGGFPEETQY
TRBV5-1	12	.	ASSLDRLNTEAF
TRBV20-1	13	TRBD1	SAKPDRIRAGEAF
TRBV28	10	.	ASRETGDGYT
TRBV20-1	14	TRBD2	CATGTSGRARNEQF
TRBV11-2	13	.	ASSLDSQGWYGYT
TRBV5-6	12	.	ASSFYHYGETQY
TRBV9	15	TRBD2	ASSAYRLAGGTDTQY
TRBV6-5	15	TRBD2	ASSYSFRSGSVETQY
TRBV7-9	14	TRBD2	ASSLGTSGYQETQY
TRBV20-1	11	TRBD1	RAGGTYNSPLH
TRBV7-3	9	.	ASSKFDTQY
TRBV28	14	TRBD2	ASSSPSGRTQETQY
TRBV29-1	12	.	SVDGTPLNTEAF
TRBV7-9	14	TRBD2	ASSPFSGHVQETQY
TRBV12-3/TRBV12-4	11	.	ASSLRQDYGYT
TRBV12-3/TRBV12-4	13	TRBD1	ASSLALGQGPEAF
TRBV2	10	.	ASSEARYTQY
TRBV4-2	11	.	ASSQDQVDTIY
TRBV7-2	12	TRBD1	ASSRQGSWDEQY
TRBV7-2	12	.	ASSLEFTSYEQY
TRBV29-1	9	.	SAGIQETQY
TRBV24-1	13	.	ATSESGSSTDTQY
TRBV28	11	.	ASAQRLGDTQY
TRBV7-3	14	.	ASSLTPGTSFNEQF
TRBV12-3/TRBV12-4	13	.	ASSLQDLNTGELF
TRBV28	16	.	ASSSPPGRGQNPDTQY
TRBV20-1	11	.	SARKGRNTEAF
TRBV5-1	12	.	ASSLNTGNTEAF
TRBV10-1	10	TRBD1	ASKGQGSEQF
TRBV28	12	.	ASSTTGAYNEQF
TRBV5-1	10	.	ASSLSHNEQF
TRBV7-2	12	.	ASSLPGTGYGYT
TRBV11-2	16	.	ASSSTPPPRGRGGKQY
TRBV20-1	13	TRBD2	SGGSGREMGNEQF
TRBV5-1	14	.	ASSLSGTLFTDTQY
TRBV6-2/TRBV6-3	11	.	ASTPGSSYEQY
TRBV5-1	17	.	ASSLGFGTPFISQETQY
TRBV7-9	12	TRBD1	ASSLGTGDTEAF
TRBV28	12	.	ASTNGPRTDTQY
TRBV28	11	TRBD1	ASRGTGGSPLH
TRBV12-3/TRBV12-4	10	.	ASSRTSPEQY
TRBV7-3	12	.	ASKSGPRTDTQY
TRBV10-3	11	.	AISDGRSYEQY
TRBV20-1	10	.	SAPAPFGELF
TRBV10-3	16	TRBD2	AISESLAGGIYTGELF
TRBV29-1	12	.	SAAQGLNTDTQY
TRBV5-1	11	.	ASSPFGSGEQF
TRBV5-1	12	TRBD1	ASSRTGSDTEAF
TRBV5-1	13	TRBD2	TSRKLADGYNEQF
TRBV20-1	13	TRBD2	SARVLAGTYNEQF